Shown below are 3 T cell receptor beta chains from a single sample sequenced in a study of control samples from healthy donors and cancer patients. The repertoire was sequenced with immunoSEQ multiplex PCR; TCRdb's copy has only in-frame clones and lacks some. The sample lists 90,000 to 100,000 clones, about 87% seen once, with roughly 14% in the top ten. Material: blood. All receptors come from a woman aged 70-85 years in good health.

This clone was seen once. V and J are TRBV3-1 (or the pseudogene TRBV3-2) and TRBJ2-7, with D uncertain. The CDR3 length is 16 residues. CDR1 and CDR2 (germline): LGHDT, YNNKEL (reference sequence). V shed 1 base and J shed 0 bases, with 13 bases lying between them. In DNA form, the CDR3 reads TGTGCCAGCAGCCAAGTCTTTCGGCCGAGCTCCTACGAGCAGTACTTC. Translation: CASSQVFRPSSYEQYF.

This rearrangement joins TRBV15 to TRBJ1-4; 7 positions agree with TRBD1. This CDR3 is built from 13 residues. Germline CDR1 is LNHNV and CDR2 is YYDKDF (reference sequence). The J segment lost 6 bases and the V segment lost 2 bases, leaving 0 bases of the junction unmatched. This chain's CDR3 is CATSRQGDEKLFF. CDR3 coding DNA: TGTGCCACCAGCAGACAGGGGGATGAAAAACTGTTTTTT.

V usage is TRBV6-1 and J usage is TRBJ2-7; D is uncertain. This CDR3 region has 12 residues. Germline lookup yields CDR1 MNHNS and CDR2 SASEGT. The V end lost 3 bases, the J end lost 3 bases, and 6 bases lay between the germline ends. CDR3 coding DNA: TGTGCCAGCAGTGATGTGGGCTACGAGCAGTACTTC. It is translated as CASSDVGYEQYF.